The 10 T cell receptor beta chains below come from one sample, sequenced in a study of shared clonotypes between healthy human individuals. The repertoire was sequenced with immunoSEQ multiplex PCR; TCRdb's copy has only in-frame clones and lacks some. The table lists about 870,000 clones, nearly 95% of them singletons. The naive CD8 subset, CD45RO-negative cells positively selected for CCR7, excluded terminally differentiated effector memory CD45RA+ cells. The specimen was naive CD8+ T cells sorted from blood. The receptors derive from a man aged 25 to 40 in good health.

The CDR3 region has the DNA TGCGCCAGCAGCCTGACGCCTAGCGGGAACAATGAGCAGTTCTTC. This sequence encodes CASSLTPSGNNEQFF. This chain connects TRBV5-1 to TRBJ2-1, with TRBD2 identical over 9 bases. The CDR3 extends over 15 amino acids. Germline trimming cut 4 bases from V and 5 bases from J; bases unmatched to any gene: 7. Germline assignment: CDR1 SGHRS and CDR2 YFSETQ. The entire variable domain, with the rest obtained from reference TRBV5-1 and TRBJ2-1, is as follows: KAGVTQTPRYLIKTRGQQVTLSCSPISGHRSVSWYQQTPGQGLQFLFEYFSETQRNKGNFPGRFSGRQFSNSRSEMNVSTLELGDSALYLCASSLTPSGNNEQFFGPGTRLTVL.

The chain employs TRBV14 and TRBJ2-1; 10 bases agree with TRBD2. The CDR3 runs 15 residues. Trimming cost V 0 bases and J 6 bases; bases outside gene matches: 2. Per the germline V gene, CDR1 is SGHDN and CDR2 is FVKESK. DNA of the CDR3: TGTGCCAGCAGCCAAGAACGGACTAGCGGCAATGAGCAGTTCTTC. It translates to CASSQERTSGNEQFF.

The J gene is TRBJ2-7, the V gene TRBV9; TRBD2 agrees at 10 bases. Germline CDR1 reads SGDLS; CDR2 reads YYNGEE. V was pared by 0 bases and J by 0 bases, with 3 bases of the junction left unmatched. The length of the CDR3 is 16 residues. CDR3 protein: CASSVGQREGSYEQYF. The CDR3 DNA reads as TGTGCCAGCAGCGTAGGCCAGCGGGAGGGCTCCTACGAGCAGTACTTC.

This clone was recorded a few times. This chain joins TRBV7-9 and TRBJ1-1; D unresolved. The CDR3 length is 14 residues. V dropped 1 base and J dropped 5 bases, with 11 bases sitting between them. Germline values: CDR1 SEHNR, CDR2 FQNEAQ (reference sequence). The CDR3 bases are TGTGCCAGCAGCTTAGTATCCGGGGTTACTGAAGCTTTCTTT. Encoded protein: CASSLVSGVTEAFF.

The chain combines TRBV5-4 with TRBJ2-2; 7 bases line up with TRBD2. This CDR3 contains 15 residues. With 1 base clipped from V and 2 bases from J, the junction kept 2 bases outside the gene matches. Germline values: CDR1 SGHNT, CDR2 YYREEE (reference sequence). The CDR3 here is CASSLWDYNTGELFF. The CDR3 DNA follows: TGTGCCAGCAGCTTGTGGGACTATAACACCGGGGAGCTGTTTTTT.

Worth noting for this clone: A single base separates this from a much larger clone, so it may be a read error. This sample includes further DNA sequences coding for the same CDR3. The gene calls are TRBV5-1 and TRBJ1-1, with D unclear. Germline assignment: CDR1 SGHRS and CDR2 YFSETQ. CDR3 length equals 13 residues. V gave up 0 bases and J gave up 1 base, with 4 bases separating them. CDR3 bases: TGCGCCAGCAGCTTGGGAGGGAACACTGAAGCTTTCTTT. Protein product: CASSLGGNTEAFF.

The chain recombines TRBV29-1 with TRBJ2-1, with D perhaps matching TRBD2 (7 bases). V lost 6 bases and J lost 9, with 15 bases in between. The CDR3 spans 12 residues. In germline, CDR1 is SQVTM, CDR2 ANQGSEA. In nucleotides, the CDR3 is TGCAGCGTCTCCGAGGGGGGGGCTGAGCAGTTCTTC. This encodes CSVSEGGAEQFF.

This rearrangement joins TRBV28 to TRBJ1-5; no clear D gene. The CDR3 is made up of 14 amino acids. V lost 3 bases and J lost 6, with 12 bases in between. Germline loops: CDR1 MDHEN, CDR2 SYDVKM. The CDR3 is CASSFRGVGQPQHF. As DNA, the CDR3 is TGTGCCAGCAGTTTCCGGGGAGTGGGTCAGCCCCAGCATTTT.

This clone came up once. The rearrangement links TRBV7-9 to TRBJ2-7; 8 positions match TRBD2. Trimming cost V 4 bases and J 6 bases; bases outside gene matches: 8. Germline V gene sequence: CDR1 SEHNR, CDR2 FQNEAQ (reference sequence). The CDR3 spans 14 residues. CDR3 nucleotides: TGTGCCAGCAGCTCCCCGGGGACTAGAGTCGAGCAGTACTTC. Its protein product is CASSSPGTRVEQYF.

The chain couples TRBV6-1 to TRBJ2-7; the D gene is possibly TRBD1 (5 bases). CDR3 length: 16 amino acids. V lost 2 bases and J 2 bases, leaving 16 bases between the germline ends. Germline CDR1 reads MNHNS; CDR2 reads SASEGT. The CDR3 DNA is TGTGCCAGCAGTGAAAAGTGGTTTGACAGTGCCTACGAGCAGTACTTC. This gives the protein CASSEKWFDSAYEQYF.